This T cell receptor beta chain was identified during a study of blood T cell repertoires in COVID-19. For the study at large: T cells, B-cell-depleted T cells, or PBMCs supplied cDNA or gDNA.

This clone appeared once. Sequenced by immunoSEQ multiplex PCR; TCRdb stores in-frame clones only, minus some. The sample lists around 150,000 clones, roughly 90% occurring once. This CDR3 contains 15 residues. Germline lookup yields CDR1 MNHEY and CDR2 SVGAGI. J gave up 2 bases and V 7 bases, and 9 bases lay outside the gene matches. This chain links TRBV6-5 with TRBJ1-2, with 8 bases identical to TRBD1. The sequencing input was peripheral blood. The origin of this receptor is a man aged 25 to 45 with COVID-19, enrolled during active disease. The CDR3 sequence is CASTTGQGLNYGYTF. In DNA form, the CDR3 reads TGTGCCAGCACAACCGGACAGGGTTTGAACTATGGCTACACCTTC.